Listed here are 14 T cell receptor beta chains from one sample, sequenced in a study of cytomegalovirus exposure and HLA in healthy donors. PCR used 60 Vbeta primers and 13 Jbeta primers. The data were produced by immunoSEQ multiplex PCR, yet TCRdb's version contains in-frame clones alone and is incomplete. The table records nearly 100,000 clones, 9.4% of them present only once. The sample was PBMCs. These receptors all stem from a man aged 50 to 59 in good health and CMV-seropositive.

This clone was observed a few times. The chain has TRBV18 and TRBJ1-5; D remains unclear. Germline lookup yields CDR1 KGHSH and CDR2 LQKENI. This CDR3 contains 13 residues. The ends were cut back, 5 bases at V and 4 bases at J, with 9 bases in the middle. The CDR3 nucleotides are TGTGCCAGCTCAGGATCCAGGAATCAGCCCCAGCATTTT. It encodes CASSGSRNQPQHF.

The J gene is TRBJ1-2, the V gene TRBV11-2; D is undetermined. The CDR3 contains 13 residues. The V end was cut by 1 base, the J end by 4 bases, with 7 bases between. Germline V gene data show CDR1 as SGHAT and CDR2 as FQNNGV. The CDR3 is CASSLGQRYGYTF. Here the CDR3 DNA reads TGTGCCAGCAGCTTAGGCCAGCGCTATGGCTACACCTTC. The complete variable domain, with remaining parts taken from reference TRBV11-2 and TRBJ1-2, reads EAGVAQSPRYKIIEKRQSVAFWCNPISGHATLYWYQQILGQGPKLLIQFQNNGVVDDSQLPKDRFSAERLKGVDSTLKIQPAKLEDSAVYLCASSLGQRYGYTFGSGTRLTVV.

This clone occurred a few times. The V gene is TRBV2, the J gene TRBJ2-2, with 11 bases aligning to TRBD2. Germline V gene lookup returns CDR1 SNHLY and CDR2 FYNNEI. The CDR3 consists of 15 residues. Trimming took 7 bases from V and 6 from J; bases not matched to a gene: 7. The CDR3 loop is CASMTTSGSPGELFF. CDR3 bases: TGTGCCAGCATGACTACTAGCGGGAGTCCCGGGGAGCTGTTTTTT.

This chain uses TRBV27 with TRBJ1-3; tentative D call: TRBD1 (6 bases). V lost 2 bases and J lost 2, with 13 bases in between. CDR3 length: 16 residues. From germline, CDR1 is MNHEY and CDR2 SMNVEV (reference sequence). The CDR3 sequence: CASSLNTRGAGNTIYF. Here the CDR3 DNA reads TGTGCCAGCAGTTTAAATACCAGGGGTGCTGGAAACACCATATATTTT.

The rearrangement uses TRBV18 and TRBJ2-7; 10 bases agree with TRBD2. The V gene end was trimmed by 3 bases and the J gene end by 2 bases; junction bases not matched to a gene: 13. The germline V gene encodes CDR1 KGHSH and CDR2 LQKENI. This CDR3 has 18 amino acids. CDR3 in DNA: TGTGCCAGCTCACCTATGATTATTGGAGCGGGAGGGCCCTACGAGCAGTACTTC. Its protein product is CASSPMIIGAGGPYEQYF.

The chain combines TRBV6-5 with TRBJ2-2, with TRBD2 matching over 8 bases. Germline V gene data show CDR1 as MNHEY and CDR2 as SVGAGI. The CDR3 loop spans 16 amino acids. Trimming cost V 0 bases and J 6 bases; bases outside gene matches: 6. CDR3 in amino acids: CASSYSRTSHPGELFF. In DNA form, the CDR3 reads TGTGCCAGCAGTTACTCCCGGACTAGCCACCCCGGGGAGCTGTTTTTT.

The chain couples TRBV28 to TRBJ2-7; 9 bases line up with TRBD1. CDR1 and CDR2 from the germline V gene are MDHEN and SYDVKM. Losses at the gene ends were 6 bases for V and 4 bases for J; bases not matched to a gene: 10. The CDR3 is 15 residues long. CDR3 region: CASRPHRGRGYEQYF. The CDR3 DNA follows: TGTGCCAGCAGGCCCCACAGGGGGCGAGGTTACGAGCAGTACTTC.

V and J are TRBV5-1 and TRBJ2-5; a weak D match, TRBD2 (5 bases). This CDR3 is built from 14 residues. Germline V gives CDR1 SGHRS, CDR2 YFSETQ. V dropped 1 base and J dropped 4 bases, with 11 bases sitting between them. Here the CDR3 reads CASSLSAGRETQYF. The CDR3 coding sequence is TGCGCCAGCAGCTTGTCCGCGGGCAGAGAGACCCAGTACTTC.

This clone turned up a few times. The V and J genes are TRBV27 and TRBJ1-2; 10 nucleotides line up with TRBD1. V shed 3 bases, J shed 2 bases, and the junction held 6 bases outside the gene matches. The germline V gene has CDR1 MNHEY and CDR2 SMNVEV (reference sequence). The CDR3 is 16 residues long. Here the CDR3 reads CASSLAGQGINYGYTF. CDR3 DNA: TGTGCCAGCAGTTTGGCGGGACAGGGGATCAACTATGGCTACACCTTC.

The chain is built from TRBV7-2 and TRBJ2-3; TRBD2 aligns across 10 bases. Per the germline V gene, CDR1 is SGHTA and CDR2 is FQGNSA. This CDR3 comprises 15 residues. The V segment lost 4 bases and the J segment 2 bases; nucleotides outside the gene matches: 3. CDR3 protein: CASSSGLAVTDTQYF. The CDR3 bases are TGTGCCAGCAGCTCTGGACTAGCGGTCACAGATACGCAGTATTTT.

This clone was seen only a few times. This chain connects TRBV6-5 to TRBJ2-1, with 11 positions matching TRBD2. Trimming removed 6 bases from V and 7 bases from J; junction bases left unmatched: 8. The CDR3 extends over 15 amino acids. The germline V gene has CDR1 MNHEY and CDR2 SVGAGI. CDR3 DNA sequence: TGTGCCAGCAGGAGCCTAGCGGGAGGTAATAATGAGCAGTTCTTC. This translates into CASRSLAGGNNEQFF.

This clone was seen a few times. This chain links TRBV30 with TRBJ2-2; D call uncertain. There are 13 residues in the CDR3. V lost 0 bases and J lost 4, with 6 bases in between. CDR1 is GTSNPN and CDR2 is SVGIG in the germline V gene (reference sequence). The CDR3, as DNA: TGTGCCTGGAGTGTACTGATCACCGGGGAGCTGTTTTTT. This gives the protein CAWSVLITGELFF.

The chain links TRBV11-2 to TRBJ2-1, with TRBD2 matching 14 bases. Per the germline V gene, CDR1 is SGHAT and CDR2 is FQNNGV. With 8 bases clipped from V and 6 bases from J, the junction kept 6 bases outside the gene matches. The CDR3 has 15 residues. CDR3 in DNA: TGTGCCAGCCGCATCGGACTAGCGGGAGGCAATGAGCAGTTCTTC. Amino acid sequence: CASRIGLAGGNEQFF.

The J gene is TRBJ2-7, the V gene TRBV6-5, with no clear D. The V end was cut by 2 bases, the J end by 7 bases, with 18 bases between. Germline-derived CDR1 and CDR2 are MNHEY and SVGAGI. The CDR3 covers 15 residues. CDR3 in DNA: TGTGCCAGCAGTTACGGGCCCGTGCACCCTCAGGAGCAGTACTTC. This encodes CASSYGPVHPQEQYF.